This record looks at one T cell receptor (beta chain) sequence and its context. Its specificity is unknown. Germline loops: CDR1 SGHTA, CDR2 FQGNSA. There are 14 residues in the CDR3. With eight separate reactions per sample, the authors made cDNA. The template switching step added UMIs that contained a 6-nucleotide sample barcode. Following a re-call of the 5' RACE reads, TCRdb has one entry per CDR3 protein and lacks DNA. The clone table shows around 100,000 distinct CDR3 sequences, with the ten largest holding approximately 2%. The sample is drawn from a study of monozygotic twins with inflammatory bowel disease. Findings and caveats of the study: Any single strong signal or clonotype tied to IBD lacked support.

The receptor was isolated from a human donor with ulcerative colitis or Crohn's disease, or a healthy co-twin of an affected twin (not recorded which). The source material was blood. This chain uses TRBV7-2 with TRBJ2-7. The CDR3 loop reads CASSLLGRNYEQYF.